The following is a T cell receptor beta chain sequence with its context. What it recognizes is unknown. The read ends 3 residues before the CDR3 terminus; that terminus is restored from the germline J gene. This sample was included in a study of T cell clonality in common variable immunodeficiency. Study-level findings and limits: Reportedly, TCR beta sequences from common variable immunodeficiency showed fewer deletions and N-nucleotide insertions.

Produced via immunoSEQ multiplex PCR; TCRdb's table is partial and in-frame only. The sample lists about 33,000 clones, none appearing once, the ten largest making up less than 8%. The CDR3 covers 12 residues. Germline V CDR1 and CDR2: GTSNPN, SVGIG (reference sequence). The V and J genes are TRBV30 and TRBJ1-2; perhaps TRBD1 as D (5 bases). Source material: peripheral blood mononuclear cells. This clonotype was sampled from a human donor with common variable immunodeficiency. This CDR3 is CAWIKGAGGYTF. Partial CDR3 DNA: TGTGCCTGGATTAAAGGGGCCGGGGGC.